Presented here are 23 T cell receptor beta chains from one specimen sequenced in a study of shared clonotypes between healthy human individuals. Data came from immunoSEQ multiplex PCR; TCRdb stores just in-frame clones and leaves some out. The sample records 550,000 to 850,000 clones, 55% to 80% being singletons. Input material: memory CD4+ T cells sorted from blood. Subset: CD45RA-negative fraction. The receptors originated from a woman under 40 in good health.

The chain couples TRBV28 to TRBJ2-7; 7 bases are a match to TRBD1. Germline V gene data show CDR1 as MDHEN and CDR2 as SYDVKM. The CDR3 runs to 17 residues. With V trimmed by 6 bases and J by 3 bases, 17 bases remained unmatched. In nucleotides, the CDR3 is TGTGCCAGCAGCCTCCCTCCGCAAGAAGGGGGCGGCTACGAGCAGTACTTC. Translated: CASSLPPQEGGGYEQYF.

This clone was detected only a few times. The V call is TRBV28, the J call TRBJ1-1; TRBD1 is a possible D gene (5 bases). Germline CDR1 is MDHEN and CDR2 is SYDVKM. The length of the CDR3 is 14 residues. With 3 bases removed from V and 6 bases from J, the gap between germline ends came to 14 bases. Here the CDR3 reads CASSFTGSRSEAFF. The CDR3 DNA is TGTGCCAGCAGTTTTACAGGCTCTAGGTCTGAAGCTTTCTTT.

This chain uses TRBV7-2 with TRBJ2-7, with a possible D match to TRBD2 (6 bases). Looked up from germline, CDR1 is SGHTA and CDR2 is FQGNSA. The CDR3 contains 15 residues. V lost 5 bases and J 2 bases, leaving 16 bases between the germline ends. The CDR3 nucleotides read TGTGCCAGCAGCACACAGGAGGGCGTACCCTACGAGCAGTACTTC. Its protein is CASSTQEGVPYEQYF.

The chain has TRBV18 and TRBJ1-5; 7 bases align to TRBD1. This CDR3 contains 16 residues. Germline values: CDR1 KGHSH, CDR2 LQKENI. J lost 6 bases, V lost 6 bases, and 14 bases had no gene match. Written as DNA, the CDR3 is TGTGCCAGCTCCCCCCGACAGGGTGATGGGTCTCAGCCCCAGCATTTT. Translated: CASSPRQGDGSQPQHF.

The V and J genes are TRBV28 and TRBJ1-4; 9 positions agree with TRBD1. V gave up 2 bases and J gave up 11 bases; unmatched junction bases: 6. CDR3 length: 14 amino acids. CDR1 and CDR2 from the germline V gene are MDHEN and SYDVKM. CDR3 region: CASSLKQGARKLFF. As DNA, the CDR3 is TGTGCCAGCAGTTTAAAACAGGGGGCGCGGAAACTGTTTTTT.

A remark on this clone: The sample holds other DNA sequences that translate to the same CDR3. This chain links TRBV5-1 with TRBJ2-3; 12 bases are shared with TRBD1. Germline V gives CDR1 SGHRS, CDR2 YFSETQ. Trimming took 4 bases from V and 6 from J; bases not matched to a gene: 3. The CDR3 loop spans 14 amino acids. This CDR3 reads CASSLGTGGDTQYF. The DNA for the CDR3 is TGCGCCAGCAGCCTAGGGACAGGGGGCGATACGCAGTATTTT.

The chain combines TRBV5-1 with TRBJ2-3, with 7 bases matching TRBD2. Germline V gene data show CDR1 as SGHRS and CDR2 as YFSETQ. The CDR3 runs 14 residues. Trimming took 3 bases from V and 4 from J; bases not matched to a gene: 5. This chain's CDR3 is CASSWLAGADTQYF. CDR3 DNA sequence: TGCGCCAGCAGCTGGCTGGCGGGAGCAGATACGCAGTATTTT. The full variable domain, completed using reference TRBV5-1 and TRBJ2-3, is KAGVTQTPRYLIKTRGQQVTLSCSPISGHRSVSWYQQTPGQGLQFLFEYFSETQRNKGNFPGRFSGRQFSNSRSEMNVSTLELGDSALYLCASSWLAGADTQYFGPGTRLTVL.

This chain connects TRBV11-2 to TRBJ1-1; weak D call: TRBD1 (5 bases). Germline V lookup: CDR1 SGHAT, CDR2 FQNNGV. The CDR3 consists of 16 residues. Trimming took off 1 base at V and 0 bases at J, with 12 bases between the two ends. CDR3 coding DNA: TGTGCCAGCAGCTTAGTCGGGGGGGATCTGAACACTGAAGCTTTCTTT. It is translated as CASSLVGGDLNTEAFF.

The chain carries TRBV28 and TRBJ2-3; D call uncertain. The CDR3 contains 10 residues. Deletions cut 8 bases from V and 5 bases from J, with 5 bases between. Germline loops: CDR1 MDHEN, CDR2 SYDVKM. The DNA of the CDR3 is TGTGCCAGCGGGGAAGATACGCAGTATTTT. This sequence encodes CASGEDTQYF. Full variable domain (missing parts from reference TRBV28 and TRBJ2-3): DVKVTQSSRYLVKRTGEKVFLECVQDMDHENMFWYRQDPGLGLRLIYFSYDVKMKEKGDIPEGYSVSREKKERFSLILESASTNQTSMYLCASGEDTQYFGPGTRLTVL.

The rearrangement links TRBV6-1 to TRBJ2-5; 10 bases are shared with TRBD1. Germline assignment: CDR1 MNHNS and CDR2 SASEGT. J gave up 3 bases and V 5 bases, and 6 bases lay outside the gene matches. The CDR3 has 15 amino acids. In DNA form, the CDR3 reads TGTGCCAGCAGTCGACAGGGGGCGAGTAAAGAGACCCAGTACTTC. Translated: CASSRQGASKETQYF.

The chain recombines TRBV18 with TRBJ1-2, with a possible D match to TRBD1 (6 bases). This CDR3 comprises 16 residues. Germline values: CDR1 KGHSH, CDR2 LQKENI. V was trimmed by 3 bases and J by 1 base, leaving 15 bases between them. CDR3 nucleotide sequence: TGTGCCAGCTCACCGGGGGGCCGGAACGTTAACTATGGCTACACCTTC. Translating it yields CASSPGGRNVNYGYTF.

The genes are TRBV6-5 and TRBJ1-1; D possibly corresponds to TRBD1 (5 bases). The V gene's germline CDR1 is MNHEY and CDR2 SVGAGI. With 0 bases removed from V and 5 bases from J, the gap between germline ends came to 7 bases. CDR3 length: 13 amino acids. The DNA for the CDR3 is TGTGCCAGCAGTTACTCGAAGGGGACTGAAGCTTTCTTT. It translates to CASSYSKGTEAFF.

This clone was seen a handful of times. CDR3 DNA sequence: TGTGCCAGCAGCTTATCAGGGGGCAACGACGAGCAGTACTTC. Amino acid sequence: CASSLSGGNDEQYF. The chain combines TRBV11-3 with TRBJ2-7, with TRBD1 matching 8 bases. Per the germline V gene, CDR1 is SGHNT and CDR2 is YENEEA. J lost 5 bases, V lost 2 bases, and 5 bases had no gene match. This CDR3 has 14 residues. Based on the CDR3 plus reference TRBV11-3 and TRBJ2-7, the full variable domain is EAGVVQSPRYKIIEKKQPVAFWCNPISGHNTLYWYLQNLGQGPELLIRYENEEAVDDSQLPKDRFSAERLKGVDSTLKIQPAELGDSAVYLCASSLSGGNDEQYFGPGTRLTVT.

J is TRBJ2-2 and V is TRBV6-5; 9 bases are shared with TRBD1. The CDR3 has 15 amino acids. Trimming cost V 4 bases and J 6 bases; bases outside gene matches: 6. Germline V lookup: CDR1 MNHEY, CDR2 SVGAGI. For the CDR3, the DNA is TGTGCCAGCAGTTGGGGGGACAGGGAGGCCGGGGAGCTGTTTTTT. As protein: CASSWGDREAGELFF.

This clone showed up just a few times. V is TRBV6-4 and J is TRBJ2-1; 12 positions agree with TRBD2. The CDR3 is 15 amino acids. V shed 0 bases and J 11 bases; nucleotides not matched to a gene: 5. The germline V gene encodes CDR1 MRHNA and CDR2 SNTAGT. As DNA, the CDR3 is TGTGCCAGCAGTGACTCCCTTCTAGCGGGAGGGCAGCAGTTCTTC. This translates into CASSDSLLAGGQQFF.

V gene TRBV7-8 combines with J gene TRBJ2-2, with 16 bases identical to TRBD2. The CDR3 runs 17 residues. The germline V gene encodes CDR1 SGHVS and CDR2 FQNEAQ. V shed 5 bases, J shed 6 bases, and the junction held 6 bases outside the gene matches. The chain's CDR3 is CASSDRGTSGRAGELFF. CDR3 bases: TGTGCCAGCAGCGACAGGGGGACTAGCGGGAGGGCCGGGGAGCTGTTTTTT.

This clone was observed at least ten times. This chain connects TRBV19 to TRBJ2-5; D is uncertain. Trimming left V 3 bases short and J 5 bases short, with 10 bases between. The CDR3 covers 13 residues. From germline, CDR1 is LNHDA and CDR2 SQIVND (reference sequence). Here the CDR3 DNA reads TGTGCCAGTAGTATCTGGGGTAAGGAGACCCAGTACTTC. Translated, it gives CASSIWGKETQYF.

The chain links TRBV6-5 to TRBJ2-6; D perhaps matches TRBD1 (6 bases). The CDR3 loop spans 15 amino acids. Germline V gene data show CDR1 as MNHEY and CDR2 as SVGAGI. V was cut by 7 bases and J by 2 bases, with 12 bases left in between. This CDR3 is CASNQGTAGANVLTF. CDR3 sequence (DNA): TGTGCCAGCAACCAGGGGACCGCTGGGGCCAACGTCCTGACTTTC.

The CDR3 sequence is CASSPRTGIDYEQYF. The CDR3 nucleotides read TGTGCCAGCAGCCCAAGGACAGGGATAGACTACGAGCAGTACTTC. This chain connects TRBV5-4 to TRBJ2-7, with 8 bases that match TRBD1. This CDR3 has 15 residues. Germline trimming cut 4 bases from V and 3 bases from J; bases unmatched to any gene: 9. Germline V gives CDR1 SGHNT, CDR2 YYREEE (reference sequence).

The gene calls are TRBV27 and TRBJ2-3, with a possible D match to TRBD1 (6 bases). This CDR3 region has 13 residues. Germline V lookup: CDR1 MNHEY, CDR2 SMNVEV (reference sequence). With 5 bases removed from V and 9 bases from J, the gap between germline ends came to 15 bases. The CDR3 sequence: CASSKTGAGTQYF. The CDR3 region has the DNA TGTGCCAGCAGTAAGACAGGAGCCGGGACGCAGTATTTT.

This chain joins TRBV6-1 and TRBJ1-5, with 8 bases aligning to TRBD1. The germline gives CDR1 MNHNS, CDR2 SASEGT. V was pared by 6 bases and J by 5 bases, with 3 bases of the junction left unmatched. This CDR3 comprises 13 residues. The CDR3 sequence is CASRVQGDQPQHF. The CDR3 region has the DNA TGTGCCAGCAGGGTACAGGGGGATCAGCCCCAGCATTTT.

The V call is TRBV5-1, the J call TRBJ2-1; perhaps TRBD2 as D (5 bases). The germline V gene has CDR1 SGHRS and CDR2 YFSETQ. The CDR3 length is 14 residues. The ends were cut back, 0 bases at V and 8 bases at J, with 12 bases in the middle. The CDR3: CASSLVPSRDEQFF. CDR3 DNA: TGCGCCAGCAGCTTGGTCCCTAGCCGGGATGAGCAGTTCTTC.

The rearrangement joins TRBV27 to TRBJ1-5; D is ambiguous. Germline assignment: CDR1 MNHEY and CDR2 SMNVEV (reference sequence). The V end was cut by 4 bases, the J end by 9 bases, with 16 bases between. The CDR3 has 14 residues. Written as DNA, the CDR3 is TGTGCCAGCAGTTGGTCCTACGAAGTTGGGCCCCAGCATTTT. Translating gives CASSWSYEVGPQHF.